Listed below are T cell receptor beta chains from one sample, sequenced in a study of blood T cell repertoires in COVID-19. Measured with immunoSEQ multiplex PCR; TCRdb has only the in-frame clones, and not every one. The table lists 110,000 to 150,000 clones, approximately 81% of them singletons. What was sequenced was peripheral blood. The source of these receptors is a human donor in a cohort sampled during active COVID-19. The CDR3 runs from the conserved cysteine through the conserved F or W. Each record gives: D gene, V gene, clone size, J gene, CDR3 protein, CDR3 DNA. The D gene is left open where the match is weak. Size is omitted from some rows. Given values are once, few, many or a class for expanded clones.

D: NA
V: TRBV19
size: NA
J: TRBJ1-5
CDR3: CASTPLLRQETYSNQPQHF
DNA: TGTGCCAGTACTCCACTTCTAAGACAGGAAACATATAGCAATCAGCCCCAGCATTTT

D: NA
V: TRBV4-3
size: NA
J: TRBJ2-7
CDR3: CASSHNLGDEQYF
DNA: TGCGCCAGCAGCCATAATTTAGGGGACGAGCAGTACTTC

D: NA
V: TRBV7-2
size: few
J: TRBJ2-5
CDR3: CASSLTRAGETQYF
DNA: TGTGCCAGCAGCTTAACCAGGGCTGGAGAGACCCAGTACTTC

D: TRBD2
V: TRBV6-2/TRBV6-3
size: NA
J: TRBJ2-1
CDR3: CASSYPLAGVVNEQFF
DNA: TGTGCCAGCAGTTACCCACTAGCGGGAGTTGTCAATGAGCAGTTCTTC

D: TRBD1
V: TRBV28
size: NA
J: TRBJ2-7
CDR3: CASSRPGQGFSYEQYF
DNA: TGTGCCAGCAGTCGCCCGGGACAGGGGTTCTCCTACGAGCAGTACTTC

D: TRBD1
V: TRBV7-8
size: NA
J: TRBJ2-2
CDR3: CASSQKPHTSGTGFTGELFF
DNA: TGTGCCAGCAGCCAAAAACCACATACCTCCGGGACAGGGTTCACCGGGGAGCTGTTTTTT

D: TRBD2
V: TRBV6-4
size: NA
J: TRBJ2-2
CDR3: CASKDLAGEAGELFF
DNA: TGTGCCAGCAAGGATCTAGCGGGAGAGGCCGGGGAGCTGTTTTTT

D: NA
V: TRBV27
size: NA
J: TRBJ2-7
CDR3: CASSLGPHYEQYF
DNA: TGTGCCAGCAGTTTGGGGCCGCACTACGAGCAGTACTTC

D: NA
V: TRBV2
size: NA
J: TRBJ2-7
CDR3: CASSLKRGYSYEQYF
DNA: TGTGCCAGCAGTCTAAAAAGGGGTTATAGCTACGAGCAGTACTTC

D: NA
V: TRBV18
size: NA
J: TRBJ1-2
CDR3: CASSPHPAAPLANYGYTF
DNA: TGTGCCAGCTCACCGCATCCCGCCGCACCATTAGCTAACTATGGCTACACCTTC

D: NA
V: TRBV5-1
size: NA
J: TRBJ1-2
CDR3: CASSFTEGMPYGYTF
DNA: TGCGCCAGCAGCTTCACCGAGGGCATGCCCTATGGCTACACCTTC

D: TRBD2
V: TRBV2
size: NA
J: TRBJ2-7
CDR3: CASSDGGGQYF
DNA: TGTGCCAGCAGTGACGGGGGGGGGCAGTACTTC

D: NA
V: TRBV6-2/TRBV6-3
size: NA
J: TRBJ2-7
CDR3: CASSVDGLVYEQYF
DNA: TGTGCCAGCAGCGTCGATGGGCTCGTCTACGAGCAGTACTTC

D: TRBD1
V: TRBV7-9
size: NA
J: TRBJ1-1
CDR3: CASSPQGGIGAFF
DNA: TGTGCCAGCAGCCCTCAGGGGGGAATAGGAGCTTTCTTT

D: NA
V: TRBV5-1
size: NA
J: TRBJ1-5
CDR3: CASSLDQGNQPQHF
DNA: TGCGCCAGCAGCTTGGATCAGGGGAATCAGCCCCAGCATTTT

D: TRBD1
V: TRBV29-1
size: NA
J: TRBJ2-1
CDR3: CSVESRQGEPVIF
DNA: TGCAGCGTTGAGTCCCGACAGGGGGAGCCAGTAATCTTC

D: NA
V: TRBV7-2
size: few
J: TRBJ2-5
CDR3: CASSFTKPQETQYF
DNA: TGTGCCAGCAGCTTCACCAAGCCACAAGAGACCCAGTACTTC

D: TRBD2
V: TRBV2
size: NA
J: TRBJ2-2
CDR3: CASGGLAGANLPGELFF
DNA: TGTGCCAGCGGAGGACTAGCGGGTGCCAACCTCCCCGGGGAGCTGTTTTTT

D: TRBD1
V: TRBV28
size: NA
J: TRBJ1-2
CDR3: CASRKQGAQLSYGYTF
DNA: TGTGCCAGCAGAAAACAGGGGGCGCAGTTAAGCTATGGCTACACCTTC

D: NA
V: TRBV24-1
size: NA
J: TRBJ2-7
CDR3: CATSQGVASYEQYF
DNA: TGTGCCACCAGTCAGGGCGTCGCCTCCTACGAGCAGTACTTC

D: NA
V: TRBV21-1
size: NA
J: TRBJ2-7
CDR3: CASSKVSTGTATYEQYF
DNA: TGTGCCAGCAGCAAAGTATCTACCGGGACAGCAACCTACGAGCAGTACTTC

D: TRBD2
V: TRBV7-2
size: NA
J: TRBJ2-7
CDR3: CASSFRGGYEQYF
DNA: TGTGCCAGCAGCTTCCGGGGGGGTTACGAGCAGTACTTC

D: NA
V: TRBV6-2/TRBV6-3
size: NA
J: TRBJ2-7
CDR3: CASSYPDIHYEQYF
DNA: TGTGCCAGCAGTTACCCAGACATCCACTACGAGCAGTACTTC

D: TRBD1
V: TRBV5-6
size: NA
J: TRBJ1-5
CDR3: CASSPRDSLNQPQHF
DNA: TGTGCCAGCAGCCCCAGGGACAGCCTAAATCAGCCCCAGCATTTT

D: TRBD2
V: TRBV27
size: few
J: TRBJ2-1
CDR3: CASSPGLVLHNEQFF
DNA: TGTGCCAGCAGTCCGGGACTAGTTCTGCACAATGAGCAGTTCTTC

D: NA
V: TRBV9
size: NA
J: TRBJ1-3
CDR3: CASSVAFTGTGNTIYF
DNA: TGTGCCAGCAGCGTAGCCTTTACGGGGACTGGAAACACCATATATTTT

D: NA
V: TRBV24-1
size: NA
J: TRBJ1-2
CDR3: CATSDLKSGGGYGYTF
DNA: TGTGCCACCAGTGATTTGAAGTCTGGGGGGGGCTATGGCTACACCTTC

D: TRBD2
V: TRBV4-3
size: once
J: TRBJ2-7
CDR3: CASSLLAGTYEQYF
DNA: TGCGCCAGCAGCCTTTTAGCGGGGACCTACGAGCAGTACTTC

D: TRBD2
V: TRBV5-1
size: NA
J: TRBJ2-1
CDR3: CASSLIGGGPNEQFF
DNA: TGCGCCAGCAGCTTGATTGGGGGAGGGCCCAATGAGCAGTTCTTC

D: TRBD1
V: TRBV15
size: NA
J: TRBJ2-7
CDR3: CATSRDGTGDEQYF
DNA: TGTGCCACCAGCAGAGACGGGACAGGAGATGAGCAGTACTTC

D: TRBD2
V: TRBV27
size: NA
J: TRBJ2-7
CDR3: CASSSRGRAGRAYEQYF
DNA: TGTGCCAGCAGTTCAAGGGGGAGGGCCGGGAGGGCCTACGAGCAGTACTTC

D: NA
V: TRBV28
size: NA
J: TRBJ1-5
CDR3: CASSFGGAVGNQPQHF
DNA: TGTGCCAGCAGTTTCGGGGGGGCAGTGGGCAATCAGCCCCAGCATTTT

D: NA
V: TRBV15
size: NA
J: TRBJ2-3
CDR3: CATSRDYTDTQYF
DNA: TGTGCCACCAGCAGAGATTACACAGATACGCAGTATTTT

D: TRBD2
V: TRBV28
size: NA
J: TRBJ2-4
CDR3: CASNLSGRARIQYF
DNA: TGTGCCAGCAATTTGAGTGGGAGGGCTCGCATTCAGTACTTC

D: TRBD1
V: TRBV7-3
size: many
J: TRBJ2-7
CDR3: CASSWRDRAEQYF
DNA: TGTGCCAGCAGCTGGCGGGACAGGGCCGAGCAGTACTTC

D: NA
V: TRBV5-1
size: NA
J: TRBJ2-7
CDR3: CASSLGQGFYEQYF
DNA: TGCGCCAGCAGCTTGGGGCAGGGATTTTACGAGCAGTACTTC

D: NA
V: TRBV5-5
size: NA
J: TRBJ2-7
CDR3: CASSFSGLSNYEQYF
DNA: TGTGCCAGCAGCTTCTCGGGACTCTCTAATTACGAGCAGTACTTC

D: TRBD1
V: TRBV2
size: NA
J: TRBJ1-6
CDR3: CASSAQGQDTRPLHF
DNA: TGTGCCAGCAGCGCGCAGGGACAGGACACGAGGCCCCTCCACTTT

D: NA
V: TRBV25-1
size: NA
J: TRBJ2-5
CDR3: CASSGPTAQYF
DNA: TGTGCCAGCAGTGGACCGACAGCCCAGTACTTC

D: NA
V: TRBV5-1
size: few
J: TRBJ1-3
CDR3: CASSLVGAGNTIYF
DNA: TGCGCCAGCAGCTTGGTAGGGGCCGGAAACACCATATATTTT

D: TRBD2
V: TRBV7-9
size: NA
J: TRBJ2-3
CDR3: CASSLRAGWGTDTQYF
DNA: TGTGCCAGCAGCTTGAGAGCGGGGTGGGGCACAGATACGCAGTATTTT

D: NA
V: TRBV28
size: NA
J: TRBJ2-7
CDR3: CASSSTRRVGPYEQYF
DNA: TGTGCCAGCAGTTCGACTCGACGGGTGGGGCCCTACGAGCAGTACTTC

D: NA
V: TRBV6-5
size: NA
J: TRBJ2-5
CDR3: CASSPTEGRQTQYF
DNA: TGTGCCAGCAGTCCTACCGAAGGCAGGCAGACCCAGTACTTC

D: NA
V: TRBV3-1/TRBV3-2
size: NA
J: TRBJ2-7
CDR3: CASSQILTRNEQYF
DNA: TGTGCCAGCAGCCAAATCCTGACAAGGAACGAGCAGTACTTC

D: TRBD1
V: TRBV7-2
size: NA
J: TRBJ1-6
CDR3: CASSLGQGSPNSPLHF
DNA: TGTGCCAGCAGCTTAGGACAGGGTAGCCCAAATTCACCCCTCCACTTT

D: TRBD1
V: TRBV2
size: NA
J: TRBJ1-2
CDR3: CASSEERTGVGYTF
DNA: TGTGCCAGCAGTGAAGAAAGGACAGGGGTAGGCTACACCTTC

D: TRBD2
V: TRBV2
size: NA
J: TRBJ2-7
CDR3: CATVAGSTSYEQYF
DNA: TGTGCCACCGTAGCGGGATCGACCTCCTACGAGCAGTACTTC

D: NA
V: TRBV7-2
size: NA
J: TRBJ2-1
CDR3: CASSWDKSSYNEQFF
DNA: TGTGCCAGCAGCTGGGACAAAAGCTCCTACAATGAGCAGTTCTTC

D: NA
V: TRBV7-3
size: NA
J: TRBJ2-2
CDR3: CASSPYSGGELFF
DNA: TGTGCCAGCAGCCCATATTCGGGCGGGGAGCTGTTTTTT

D: TRBD2
V: TRBV5-1
size: once
J: TRBJ2-1
CDR3: CASSLAGTSAYNEQFF
DNA: TGCGCCAGCAGCTTGGCTGGGACTAGCGCCTACAATGAGCAGTTCTTC